This entry describes one TCR beta chain. Its antigen remains unknown. Relative to the germline gene, one junction end is altered; a read error may explain this. This CDR3 is 19 amino acids long. Germline V lookup: CDR1 PRHDT, CDR2 FYEKMQ (reference sequence). TCRdb re-analysed the multiplex PCR reads in MiXCR, keeping a single row per CDR3 protein. Among 270,000 or so distinct CDR3 sequences listed, 30% to 35% were seen once. This sample was taken from a study of breast tumors, draining lymph nodes, adjacent tissues. Study-level results: Tumor T cell lymph node origin was a supported hypothesis, not proven.

Samples came from axillary lymph nodes draining the breast cancer. The clonotype originates from a female donor with breast cancer. Some clones in this sample may be carry-over from other donors' samples. The V and J genes are TRBV13 and TRBJ2-5; 13 nucleotides line up with TRBD2. Sequences were obtained from axillary lymph node tissue. The CDR3 nucleotides read TGCGCCAGCAGCAAAGGCCCGGTAAGAACTAGCGGGAGGGGAGAGACCCAGTACTTC. Amino acids: CASSKGPVRTSGRGETQYF.